This TCR beta chain emerged from a study of blood T cell repertoires in COVID-19. The wider study: The origin of the acute and convalescent COVID-19 samples was the United States, Italy and Spain. The cDNA or gDNA used as material had been derived from T cells, B-cell-depleted T cells, or PBMCs.

As handled by the study authors: Estimated nucleated cell counts came from reference gene primer amplification. Using immunoSEQ multiplex PCR, the repertoire was profiled, and TCRdb retains in-frame clones only, with some absent. V and J calls plus clone size are reproduced from that table; the DNA served to infer D and trimming. In the table there are about 26,000 clones, about 90% of which are singletons. Germline CDR1 is LGHDT and CDR2 is YNNKEL (reference sequence). CDR3 length: 13 amino acids. V was shortened by 5 bases and J by 5 bases, with 9 bases between the two germline ends. Sequences were obtained from peripheral blood. The sequence came from a human donor in a cohort sampled during active COVID-19. J is TRBJ2-2 and V is TRBV3-1 (or the pseudogene TRBV3-2); D gene unclear. The CDR3 nucleotides are TGTGCCAGCAGCACGGTCCCAACCGGGGAGCTGTTTTTT. This encodes CASSTVPTGELFF.